The sequence of this T cell receptor (beta chain) was determined in a study of blood T cell repertoires in COVID-19. Study overall: The analysed material was cDNA or gDNA that came from T cells, B-cell-depleted T cells, or PBMCs.

The assay was immunoSEQ multiplex PCR, and TCRdb's table has in-frame clones only and misses some. The top ten clones hold 3.5% to 4% of a sample with about 120,000 clones, around 89% of them seen once. Trimming left V 1 base short and J 4 bases short, with 7 bases between. Germline V gene sequence: CDR1 SGHTA, CDR2 FQGNSA. The CDR3 consists of 13 residues. The chain employs TRBV7-2 and TRBJ1-2, with D perhaps TRBD1 (5 bases). Sequences were obtained from peripheral blood. The origin of this receptor is a woman aged 55-75 years with COVID-19, enrolled during active disease. CDR3 DNA sequence: TGTGCCAGCAGCTTAGGACAGTCCTATGGCTACACCTTC. Translated: CASSLGQSYGYTF. Using reference TRBV7-2 and TRBJ1-2 for the parts outside the CDR3, the full variable domain is GAGVSQSPSNKVTEKGKDVELRCDPISGHTALYWYRQSLGQGLEFLIYFQGNSAPDKSGLPSDRFSAERTGGSVSTLTIQRTQQEDSAVYLCASSLGQSYGYTFGSGTRLTVV.